This T cell receptor beta chain was sequenced in a study of tumor and adjacent non-tumor tissue in lung cancer. For the study at large: Aged about 30 to 76 years, patients included more than nine men and 4 to 6 women with stage I to III disease.

The V and J ends lost 4 bases and 4 bases respectively, with 8 bases between them. Per the germline V gene, CDR1 is LNHDA and CDR2 is SQIVND (reference sequence). There are 13 residues in the CDR3. Study conclusions and caveats: Significantly higher TCR diversity was found in tumor than normal lung.

Details on this clonotype: What it recognizes is unknown.

This sample's RNA came from whole unsorted tissue. This non-tumor lung sample came from over 3 cm beyond the tumor edge. A modified ARM-PCR protocol with three rounds of nested PCR amplified TCRbeta. TCRdb reanalysed the multiplex PCR reads using MiXCR and keeps one entry per CDR3 protein. The sample includes approximately 100,000 distinct CDR3 sequences, 60% to 65% of them seen just once. Sequencing used distant non-tumor lung tissue. The chain is built from TRBV19 and TRBJ1-5; D uncertain. The clonotype comes from a man aged 55 to 70 with non-small cell lung cancer. CDR3 loop: CASSNKINQPQHF. In nucleotides, the CDR3 is TGTGCCAGTAGTAACAAAATTAATCAGCCCCAGCATTTT.